Presented here are 22 T cell receptor beta chains from one specimen sequenced in a study of cytomegalovirus exposure and HLA in healthy donors. Primers: 60 Vbeta forward and 13 Jbeta reverse. Sequencing was performed with immunoSEQ multiplex PCR; in TCRdb, only in-frame clones are kept and a portion is missing. The sample has about 160,000 clones; 80% to 90% are singletons. The material sequenced was PBMCs. The receptors here all came from a man aged 45 to 65 in good health and CMV-seropositive.

The rearrangement joins TRBV9 to TRBJ2-1; D may be TRBD2 (5 bases). The CDR3 has 15 residues. CDR1 and CDR2 from the germline V gene are SGDLS and YYNGEE. V gave up 2 bases and J gave up 4 bases, with 13 bases separating them. CDR3 DNA sequence: TGTGCCAGCAGCGTTGCGAGGGAGAGTTACAATGAGCAGTTCTTC. Its protein is CASSVARESYNEQFF. The whole variable domain, remainder taken from reference TRBV9 and TRBJ2-1, is DSGVTQTPKHLITATGQRVTLRCSPRSGDLSVYWYQQSLDQGLQFLIQYYNGEERAKGNILERFSAQQFPDLHSELNLSSLELGDSALYFCASSVARESYNEQFFGPGTRLTVL.

The CDR3 sequence: CASSRSATALSYNSPLHF. DNA of the CDR3: TGCGCCAGCAGCAGATCGGCGACAGCGCTCTCCTATAATTCACCCCTCCACTTT. The chain links TRBV5-1 to TRBJ1-6; maybe TRBD1 (5 bases). Germline V gene sequence: CDR1 SGHRS, CDR2 YFSETQ. The V end was cut by 4 bases, the J end by 0 bases, with 17 bases between. The CDR3 has 18 amino acids.

This clone was seen a few times. The chain recombines TRBV6-4 with TRBJ2-3, with TRBD1 matching over 9 bases. Per germline, CDR1 MRHNA and CDR2 SNTAGT. V dropped 5 bases and J dropped 5; count of bases not matched to a gene: 11. The CDR3 is made up of 16 amino acids. The CDR3 protein is CASSLLGQGSGDTQYF. Written as DNA, the CDR3 is TGTGCCAGCAGTCTCCTGGGACAGGGCAGTGGAGATACGCAGTATTTT.

The chain links TRBV27 to TRBJ2-1, with D tentatively TRBD1 (6 bases). V shed 5 bases and J shed 4 bases, with 18 bases lying between them. The germline V gene has CDR1 MNHEY and CDR2 SMNVEV (reference sequence). This CDR3 region has 16 residues. CDR3 amino acids: CASSAPAYRAYNEQFF. The CDR3 DNA is TGTGCCAGCAGTGCCCCGGCGTACAGGGCTTACAATGAGCAGTTCTTC.

The V gene is TRBV5-1, the J gene TRBJ1-2; D may be TRBD1 (5 bases). The CDR3 runs to 16 residues. Germline V lookup: CDR1 SGHRS, CDR2 YFSETQ. V shed 1 base and J shed 10 bases, with 23 bases lying between them. CDR3 coding DNA: TGCGCCAGCAGCTTGTTTTCCGGGGGGTCAAGCAATGTCTACACCTTC. Translation gives CASSLFSGGSSNVYTF.

The rearrangement uses TRBV19 and TRBJ2-7; D may be TRBD1 (6 bases). The length of the CDR3 is 14 residues. V lost 1 base and J 4 bases, leaving 11 bases between the germline ends. CDR1 and CDR2 from the germline V gene are LNHDA and SQIVND (reference sequence). CDR3 nucleotide sequence: TGTGCCAGTAGTATAGTGGGACACCCATACGAGCAGTACTTC. Its protein product is CASSIVGHPYEQYF.

The chain combines TRBV5-4 with TRBJ2-5; the D is unclear. The CDR3 totals 13 residues. Trimming left V 4 bases short and J 4 bases short, with 11 bases between. In germline, CDR1 is SGHNT, CDR2 YYREEE (reference sequence). CDR3 residues: CASSLRLGETQYF. The DNA for the CDR3 is TGTGCCAGCAGCCTACGACTGGGAGAGACCCAGTACTTC. Drawing the rest from reference TRBV5-4 and TRBJ2-5, the complete variable domain is ETGVTQSPTHLIKTRGQQVTLRCSSQSGHNTVSWYQQALGQGPQFIFQYYREEENGRGNFPPRFSGLQFPNYSSELNVNALELDDSALYLCASSLRLGETQYFGPGTRLLVL.

The J gene is TRBJ1-2, the V gene TRBV30; possibly TRBD1 for D (5 bases). Trimming cost V 2 bases and J 8 bases, with 9 bases left between them. This CDR3 is 11 amino acids long. Germline assignment: CDR1 GTSNPN and CDR2 SVGIG (reference sequence). As DNA, the CDR3 is TGTGCCTGGAGTCAGTGGGGCGGCTACACCTTC. Protein: CAWSQWGGYTF.

The V and J genes are TRBV28 and TRBJ2-2; 9 bases match TRBD1. The germline V gene has CDR1 MDHEN and CDR2 SYDVKM. V was pared by 3 bases and J by 7 bases, with 9 bases of the junction left unmatched. The CDR3 length is 16 residues. The CDR3 sequence is CASSFAGTGYDGELFF. The CDR3, as DNA: TGTGCCAGCAGTTTTGCCGGGACAGGGTATGACGGGGAGCTGTTTTTT.

The rearrangement links TRBV6-1 to TRBJ2-1; D is undetermined. This CDR3 region has 13 residues. Deletions cut 6 bases from V and 2 bases from J, with 8 bases between. Looked up from germline, CDR1 is MNHNS and CDR2 is SASEGT. CDR3 sequence (DNA): TGTGCCAGCAGGCCCGCGGCCTACAATGAGCAGTTCTTC. The encoded protein is CASRPAAYNEQFF.

The chain couples TRBV19 to TRBJ1-1, with a weak D call TRBD1 (5 bases). The germline CDR1 and CDR2 sequences are LNHDA and SQIVND (reference sequence). The germline V and J ends were trimmed by 3 bases and 1 base, with 12 bases remaining between them. The CDR3 sequence is 15 residues long. The CDR3 sequence: CASSIRGTANTEAFF. DNA of the CDR3: TGTGCCAGTAGTATTCGCGGGACGGCGAACACTGAAGCTTTCTTT.

The chain combines TRBV30 with TRBJ2-7; D possibly corresponds to TRBD1 (6 bases). Germline V CDR1 and CDR2: GTSNPN, SVGIG (reference sequence). The CDR3 has 12 residues. V was shortened by 6 bases and J by 4 bases, with 13 bases between the two germline ends. Written as DNA, the CDR3 is TGTGCCTGCCTACAGACAGGATACGAGCAGTACTTC. The encoded protein is CACLQTGYEQYF.

This clone is a singleton in its sample. The chain has TRBV5-4 and TRBJ2-1; 7 bases match TRBD2. The trim removed 4 bases at V and 4 bases at J, leaving 8 bases unmatched. The CDR3 is 15 amino acids. Per germline, CDR1 SGHNT and CDR2 YYREEE (reference sequence). CDR3 in amino acids: CASSPSGTQYNEQFF. The CDR3 bases are TGTGCCAGCAGCCCGAGCGGGACCCAATACAATGAGCAGTTCTTC.

The V call is TRBV19, the J call TRBJ1-2; 8 bases match TRBD1. Germline CDR1 LNHDA, CDR2 SQIVND (reference sequence). The CDR3 runs to 15 residues. V was clipped by 10 bases and J by 0 bases; unmatched bases: 10. The CDR3 DNA reads as TGTGCCACAGGGGGCCCCCAAGGAGCTAACTATGGCTACACCTTC. Protein product: CATGGPQGANYGYTF.

The sample holds one count of this clone. The chain joins TRBV7-2 to TRBJ2-2; D remains ambiguous. Trimming shortened V by 6 bases and J by 1 base, and 9 bases separated the two germline ends. This CDR3 is built from 14 residues. Germline V CDR1 and CDR2: SGHTA, FQGNSA. The CDR3 sequence: CASRIPGNTGELFF. Written as DNA, the CDR3 is TGTGCCAGCAGGATACCAGGGAACACCGGGGAGCTGTTTTTT. Variable domain in full (rest from reference TRBV7-2 and TRBJ2-2): GAGVSQSPSNKVTEKGKDVELRCDPISGHTALYWYRQSLGQGLEFLIYFQGNSAPDKSGLPSDRFSAERTGGSVSTLTIQRTQQEDSAVYLCASRIPGNTGELFFGEGSRLTVL.

This rearrangement joins TRBV28 to TRBJ2-6, with a tentative D call TRBD1 (6 bases). Germline V lookup: CDR1 MDHEN, CDR2 SYDVKM. Trimming removed 2 bases from V and 2 bases from J, with 10 bases in between. This CDR3 has 16 amino acids. CDR3 bases: TGTGCCAGCAGTTTAGTACAGGGTACTGGGGCCAACGTCCTGACTTTC. Translating it yields CASSLVQGTGANVLTF.

This chain connects TRBV4-3 to TRBJ2-7, with 10 bases that match TRBD2. The V segment lost 1 base and the J segment 3 bases; nucleotides outside the gene matches: 6. Germline lookup yields CDR1 LGHNA and CDR2 YSLEER. The CDR3 consists of 16 residues. This chain's CDR3 is CASSQGTSGTFYEQYF. The CDR3 bases are TGCGCCAGCAGCCAAGGGACTAGCGGAACTTTCTACGAGCAGTACTTC.

V and J are TRBV30 and TRBJ1-1; D uncertain. The germline gives CDR1 GTSNPN, CDR2 SVGIG (reference sequence). The CDR3 runs to 13 residues. Trimming cost V 2 bases and J 7 bases, with 14 bases left between them. The CDR3 region has the DNA TGTGCCTGGAGTTCTACGTCGGCGGGTGAAGCTTTCTTT. Translation gives CAWSSTSAGEAFF.

The chain combines TRBV5-4 with TRBJ2-5, with 8 bases lining up with TRBD1. The V segment lost 3 bases and the J segment 7 bases; nucleotides outside the gene matches: 17. The CDR3 has 17 amino acids. Germline assignment: CDR1 SGHNT and CDR2 YYREEE (reference sequence). DNA of the CDR3: TGTGCCAGCAGCTGGGACCCCGGGACAGGAGTAATGGGGACCCAGTACTTC. Protein: CASSWDPGTGVMGTQYF. Complete variable domain (other parts from reference TRBV5-4 and TRBJ2-5): ETGVTQSPTHLIKTRGQQVTLRCSSQSGHNTVSWYQQALGQGPQFIFQYYREEENGRGNFPPRFSGLQFPNYSSELNVNALELDDSALYLCASSWDPGTGVMGTQYFGPGTRLLVL.

V gene TRBV7-3 combines with J gene TRBJ2-2; 8 bases fit TRBD1. V dropped 8 bases and J dropped 7; count of bases not matched to a gene: 12. The CDR3 covers 15 residues. Per germline, CDR1 SGHTA and CDR2 FQGTGA. The chain's CDR3 is CASPEGRGRFGELFF. The CDR3 nucleotides read TGTGCCAGCCCGGAGGGCAGGGGGCGGTTCGGGGAGCTGTTTTTT.

This clone has a handful of counts. V and J are TRBV29-1 and TRBJ1-1; 9 positions match TRBD1. The V gene's germline CDR1 is SQVTM and CDR2 ANQGSEA. This CDR3 has 14 amino acids. The CDR3: CSIGGQGMNTEAFF. Here the CDR3 DNA reads TGCAGTATTGGGGGACAGGGAATGAACACTGAAGCTTTCTTT.

The chain employs TRBV2 and TRBJ1-2; D remains ambiguous. Germline V lookup: CDR1 SNHLY, CDR2 FYNNEI. This CDR3 has 16 amino acids. V lost 6 bases and J 6 bases, leaving 23 bases between the germline ends. The CDR3 DNA sequence: TGTGCCAGCAGAAGAATGGCGGACTGGCCTTTGGATGGCTACACCTTC. Translating it yields CASRRMADWPLDGYTF.